These 31 T cell receptor beta chains came from one sample sequenced in a study of blood T cell repertoires in COVID-19. Profiling relied on immunoSEQ multiplex PCR, and the TCRdb table lists in-frame clones only, not all of them. The sample carries 150,000 to 200,000 clones, 90% recorded once. Sample: peripheral blood. The origin of the receptors is a man in his fifties or sixties with acute or convalescent COVID-19.

This chain joins TRBV5-4 and TRBJ2-7; 7 bases line up with TRBD1. CDR3 length: 16 amino acids. The V segment lost 3 bases and the J segment 1 base; nucleotides outside the gene matches: 10. Germline assignment: CDR1 SGHNT and CDR2 YYREEE (reference sequence). The CDR3, as DNA: TGTGCCAGCAGCTCTTATGACAGGGCGGATTCCTACGAGCAGTACTTC. Residues: CASSSYDRADSYEQYF.

V usage is TRBV5-4 and J usage is TRBJ2-1; 10 positions agree with TRBD1. The CDR3 is 16 residues long. Germline V lookup: CDR1 SGHNT, CDR2 YYREEE (reference sequence). Losses at the gene ends were 4 bases for V and 7 bases for J; bases not matched to a gene: 11. The chain's CDR3 is CASSVPGQGSWNEQFF. The CDR3 DNA reads TGTGCCAGCAGCGTTCCGGGACAGGGGTCTTGGAATGAGCAGTTCTTC.

The V call is TRBV6-5, the J call TRBJ2-3; 8 bases are shared with TRBD2. Trimming cost V 7 bases and J 5 bases; bases outside gene matches: 11. Germline V gene sequence: CDR1 MNHEY, CDR2 SVGAGI. There are 15 residues in the CDR3. CDR3 region: CASNHGGRPGDTQYF. CDR3 DNA sequence: TGTGCCAGCAACCACGGCGGGAGGCCGGGAGATACGCAGTATTTT.

The chain combines TRBV10-2 with TRBJ2-7; a weak D match, TRBD2 (5 bases). V lost 5 bases to trimming and J lost 2 bases, with 13 bases between them. This CDR3 comprises 14 residues. Germline V gene data show CDR1 as WSHSY and CDR2 as SAAADI. Here the CDR3 DNA reads TGCGCCAGCAGTAAGGCCAGGACTGCCTACGAGCAGTACGTC. It codes for CASSKARTAYEQYV.

The chain joins TRBV6-5 to TRBJ1-1; no clear D. Germline CDR1 MNHEY, CDR2 SVGAGI. The CDR3 covers 13 residues. V was clipped by 2 bases and J by 2 bases, with 6 bases between them. The CDR3, as DNA: TGTGCCAGCAGTTACGATGGCAACACTGAAGCTTTCTTT. Encoded protein: CASSYDGNTEAFF.

The chain couples TRBV27 to TRBJ1-5; TRBD1 matches at 8 bases. Germline V CDR1 and CDR2: MNHEY, SMNVEV (reference sequence). The CDR3 sequence is 14 residues long. The trim removed 5 bases at V and 4 bases at J, leaving 4 bases unmatched. CDR3 sequence (DNA): TGTGCCAGCAGTAGGGGGACAGGTAATCAGCCCCAGCATTTT. This codes for CASSRGTGNQPQHF.

J is TRBJ1-3 and V is TRBV11-3, with 11 bases fitting TRBD1. The CDR3 consists of 18 residues. The V gene's germline CDR1 is SGHNT and CDR2 YENEEA. V shed 5 bases and J 1 base; nucleotides not matched to a gene: 10. The CDR3 sequence is CASSLCGQGARSGNTIYF. In nucleotides, the CDR3 is TGTGCCAGCAGCCTTTGCGGACAGGGGGCTCGTTCTGGAAACACCATATATTTT.

The rearrangement joins TRBV4-2 to TRBJ1-3; no clear D. Germline lookup yields CDR1 LGHNA and CDR2 YNFKEQ. V was pared by 3 bases and J by 0 bases, with 9 bases between. The CDR3 sequence is 15 residues long. This chain's CDR3 is CASSQTWSSGNTIYF. CDR3 nucleotides: TGTGCCAGCAGCCAGACGTGGAGCTCTGGAAACACCATATATTTT.

This clone was seen once. This chain uses TRBV4-3 with TRBJ2-3, with D perhaps matching TRBD2 (6 bases). There are 16 residues in the CDR3. V lost 0 bases, J lost 3 bases, and 13 bases lay in between. Germline assignment: CDR1 LGHNA and CDR2 YSLEER. In nucleotides, the CDR3 is TGCGCCAGCAGCCAAGAAGGTACGGGGAGGACAGATACGCAGTATTTT. Translation: CASSQEGTGRTDTQYF.

This clone has a single count. V gene TRBV7-6 combines with J gene TRBJ2-2, with D unclear. Looked up from germline, CDR1 is SGHVS and CDR2 is FNYEAQ. There are 12 residues in the CDR3. V lost 3 bases, J lost 7 bases, and 6 bases lay in between. This CDR3 reads CASSFRRGELFF. CDR3 nucleotide sequence: TGTGCCAGCAGCTTCAGGCGCGGGGAGCTGTTTTTT.

The V and J genes are TRBV6-1 and TRBJ2-7; weak D call: TRBD1 (6 bases). Between the trimmed V and J ends, which lost 0 bases and 7 bases, there was a span of 10 bases. Germline-derived CDR1 and CDR2 are MNHNS and SASEGT. The CDR3 consists of 13 residues. The CDR3 DNA is TGTGCCAGCAGTGAAGCGGGGGCAAGGGAGCAGTACGTC. Amino acid sequence: CASSEAGAREQYV.

CDR3 coding DNA: TGTGCCAGCTCACCGTCAGGGGGTTTTGACACCATATATTTT. Translation: CASSPSGGFDTIYF. This chain uses TRBV18 with TRBJ1-3, with 7 bases aligning to TRBD1. The V gene's germline CDR1 is KGHSH and CDR2 LQKENI. The J segment lost 8 bases and the V segment lost 3 bases, leaving 7 bases of the junction unmatched. The CDR3 is made up of 14 amino acids.

V and J are TRBV2 and TRBJ2-3; TRBD2 agrees at 8 bases. The CDR3 loop spans 14 amino acids. CDR1 and CDR2 (germline): SNHLY, FYNNEI. With 2 bases clipped from V and 5 bases from J, the junction kept 3 bases outside the gene matches. The CDR3 reads CASSERGGQDTQYF. CDR3 DNA: TGTGCCAGCAGTGAACGGGGGGGCCAAGATACGCAGTATTTT.

This chain uses TRBV21-1 with TRBJ2-2; the table calls TRBD2, which could not be checked here. TRBV21-1 is a pseudogene locus. This CDR3 region has 16 residues. The CDR3 DNA follows: TGTGCCAGCAGCAAAGCGGGGGGGACGAACACCGGGGAGCTGTTTTTT. Its protein product is CASSKAGGTNTGELFF.

J is TRBJ2-1 and V is TRBV5-6; D uncertain. The germline V gene encodes CDR1 SGHDT and CDR2 YYEEEE. The CDR3 contains 12 residues. Trimming took off 2 bases at V and 7 bases at J, with 7 bases between the two ends. CDR3 region: CASSFSVNEQFF. The CDR3 nucleotides are TGTGCCAGCAGCTTTTCGGTAAATGAGCAGTTCTTC.

This rearrangement joins TRBV28 to TRBJ1-2; D is unresolved. V shed 5 bases and J shed 4 bases, with 14 bases lying between them. CDR3 length: 14 amino acids. Germline-derived CDR1 and CDR2 are MDHEN and SYDVKM. This chain's CDR3 is CASSPGGPIYGYTF. CDR3 bases: TGTGCCAGCAGTCCCGGAGGTCCTATCTATGGCTACACCTTC.

This chain links TRBV27 with TRBJ1-6; weak D call: TRBD1 (5 bases). Trimming pared 5 bases from V and 9 bases from J, leaving 20 bases between. This CDR3 is built from 16 residues. Germline V gives CDR1 MNHEY, CDR2 SMNVEV (reference sequence). The CDR3 DNA reads TGTGCCAGCAGTCTCAAGGCTGGAGGGACGGGTTCACCCCTCCACTTT. It specifies CASSLKAGGTGSPLHF.

CDR3 sequence: CSASGQGAKEQYF. The CDR3 region has the DNA TGCAGCGCGTCGGGACAGGGGGCCAAGGAGCAGTACTTC. The V and J genes are TRBV29-1 and TRBJ2-7, with 12 bases identical to TRBD1. Germline V gene data show CDR1 as SQVTM and CDR2 as ANQGSEA. CDR3 length: 13 residues. The V and J ends lost 7 bases and 7 bases, in that order; junction bases with no gene match: 8.

The chain combines TRBV19 with TRBJ2-1; 11 bases fit TRBD2. CDR3 length: 15 residues. The J segment lost 5 bases and the V segment lost 3 bases, leaving 3 bases of the junction unmatched. CDR1 is LNHDA and CDR2 is SQIVND in the germline V gene (reference sequence). This CDR3 reads CASSIGTSGHNEQFF. The CDR3 region has the DNA TGTGCCAGTAGTATCGGGACTAGCGGACACAATGAGCAGTTCTTC.

The CDR3 bases are TGTGCCAGCAGACCCATATCGACAGGGGGGGACGAGCAGTACGTC. Amino acid sequence: CASRPISTGGDEQYV. The V and J genes are TRBV5-6 and TRBJ2-7; 9 nucleotides match TRBD1. The V gene's germline CDR1 is SGHDT and CDR2 YYEEEE. V was clipped by 5 bases and J by 5 bases; unmatched bases: 11. There are 15 residues in the CDR3.

A word on this clone: The junction departs from the called germline gene at one end, perhaps through a read error. This chain joins TRBV20-1 and TRBJ2-3; 10 bases match TRBD2. CDR1 and CDR2 from the germline V gene are DFQATT and SNEGSKA (reference sequence). This CDR3 comprises 11 residues. CDR3 DNA sequence: TGCAGTCCTAGCGGGGGAGATACGCAGTATTTT. As protein: CSPSGGDTQYF.

The V and J genes are TRBV4-2 and TRBJ2-3, with a possible D match to TRBD2 (5 bases). From germline, CDR1 is LGHNA and CDR2 YNFKEQ. Trimming cost V 4 bases and J 2 bases, with 22 bases left between them. CDR3 size: 18 residues. The CDR3 sequence is CASSPTGVGRRSTDTQYF. CDR3 coding DNA: TGTGCCAGCAGCCCCACCGGGGTTGGGCGGCGGTCCACAGATACGCAGTATTTT.

The rearrangement links TRBV27 to TRBJ1-6; TRBD1 is a possible D gene (6 bases). Between the trimmed V and J ends, which lost 5 bases and 5 bases, there was a span of 13 bases. The CDR3 is 15 residues long. Germline V lookup: CDR1 MNHEY, CDR2 SMNVEV (reference sequence). The CDR3 DNA sequence: TGTGCCAGCAGTCACCGGACAGTCCATAATTCACCCCTCCACTTT. This encodes CASSHRTVHNSPLHF.

This sequence joins TRBV4-2 and TRBJ1-5; 8 positions match TRBD1. Germline CDR1 is LGHNA and CDR2 is YNFKEQ. This CDR3 comprises 17 residues. The V and J ends lost 0 bases and 0 bases, in that order; junction bases with no gene match: 4. CDR3 protein: CASSQERTGISNQPQHF. The DNA for the CDR3 is TGTGCCAGCAGCCAAGAGAGGACAGGGATTAGCAATCAGCCCCAGCATTTT.

This clone was counted only a few times. The rearrangement uses TRBV5-3 and TRBJ1-1; TRBD1 matches at 10 bases. TRBV5-3 is recorded as an ORF, its role being uncertain. V lost 9 bases and J lost 5; bases outside the gene matches: 7. CDR3 size: 13 residues. The CDR3 coding sequence is TGTGCCACACCGGGACAGGGGAGGACTGAAGCTTTCTTT. Translation: CATPGQGRTEAFF.

This clone has a single count. V gene TRBV6-5 combines with J gene TRBJ2-3; TRBD1 matches at 9 bases. Germline V gives CDR1 MNHEY, CDR2 SVGAGI. The V segment lost 6 bases and the J segment 4 bases; nucleotides outside the gene matches: 5. The length of the CDR3 is 14 residues. The CDR3 spells CASRDTGGPDTQYF. CDR3 sequence (DNA): TGTGCCAGCAGGGATACAGGGGGCCCAGATACGCAGTATTTT.

Note on this clone: The sample contains more than one DNA sequence encoding this CDR3. The chain links TRBV6-6 to TRBJ2-1, with 11 bases identical to TRBD2. CDR1 is MNHNY, CDR2 SVGAGI, per germline (reference sequence). The CDR3 spans 15 residues. V lost 3 bases and J lost 5; bases outside the gene matches: 3. The CDR3 spells CASSYLAGGNNEQFF. CDR3 in DNA: TGTGCCAGCAGTTATCTAGCGGGAGGTAACAATGAGCAGTTCTTC.

The rearrangement joins TRBV18 to TRBJ2-3, with TRBD2 matching over 9 bases. The length of the CDR3 is 16 residues. Losses at the gene ends were 5 bases for V and 0 bases for J; bases not matched to a gene: 6. In germline, CDR1 is KGHSH, CDR2 LQKENI. The CDR3 spells CASSSLAGASTDTQYF. The CDR3 coding sequence is TGTGCCAGCTCATCATTAGCGGGGGCCAGCACAGATACGCAGTATTTT. Based on the CDR3 plus reference TRBV18 and TRBJ2-3, the full variable domain is NAGVMQNPRHLVRRRGQEARLRCSPMKGHSHVYWYRQLPEEGLKFMVYLQKENIIDESGMPKERFSAEFPKEGPSILRIQQVVRGDSAAYFCASSSLAGASTDTQYFGPGTRLTVL.

The J gene is TRBJ2-6, the V gene TRBV29-1; no reliable D call. V shed 4 bases and J shed 1 base, with 11 bases lying between them. This CDR3 is 15 amino acids long. Germline assignment: CDR1 SQVTM and CDR2 ANQGSEA. CDR3 region: CSVAFQASGANVLTF. As DNA, the CDR3 is TGCAGCGTTGCGTTTCAGGCATCTGGGGCCAACGTCCTGACTTTC.

The chain recombines TRBV23-1 with TRBJ1-4; a possible D gene is TRBD1 (5 bases). Being an ORF, TRBV23-1 has a function that is uncertain. The CDR3 loop spans 12 amino acids. V was cut by 3 bases and J by 10 bases, with 9 bases left in between. The CDR3 loop reads CASSQGEGKLFF. The CDR3 coding sequence is TGCGCCAGCAGTCAGGGGGAGGGAAAACTGTTTTTT.

This chain connects TRBV28 to TRBJ1-1, with 8 bases identical to TRBD1. Germline values: CDR1 MDHEN, CDR2 SYDVKM. There are 14 residues in the CDR3. V shed 5 bases and J 3 bases; nucleotides not matched to a gene: 5. This chain's CDR3 is CASSAYRGDTEAFF. Written as DNA, the CDR3 is TGTGCCAGCAGTGCCTACAGGGGGGACACTGAAGCTTTCTTT.